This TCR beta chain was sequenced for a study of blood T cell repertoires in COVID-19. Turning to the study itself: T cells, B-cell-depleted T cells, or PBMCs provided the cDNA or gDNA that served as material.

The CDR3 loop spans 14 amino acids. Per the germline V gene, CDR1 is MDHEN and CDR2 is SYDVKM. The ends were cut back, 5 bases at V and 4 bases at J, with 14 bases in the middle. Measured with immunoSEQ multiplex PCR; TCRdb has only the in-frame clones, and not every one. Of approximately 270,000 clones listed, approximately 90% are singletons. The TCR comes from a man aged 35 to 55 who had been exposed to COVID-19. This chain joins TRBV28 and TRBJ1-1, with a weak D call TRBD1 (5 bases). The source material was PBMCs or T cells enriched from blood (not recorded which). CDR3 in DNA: TGTGCCAGCAGTGTCGGGGGATTCGGCACTGAAGCTTTCTTT. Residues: CASSVGGFGTEAFF.